These T cell receptor beta chains were read from a single sample in a study of CD8 T cells in ankylosing spondylitis. From the 5' RACE reads, TCRdb called clonotypes with MiXCR, one entry per CDR3 protein. This repertoire shows about 540,000 distinct CDR3 sequences, approximately 11% found once; its top ten account for around 7%. Sequences were obtained from blood, either unsorted or a sorted T cell fraction (not recorded which). The receptors shown here come from a male donor with ankylosing spondylitis. CDR3s include the opening cysteine and the closing phenylalanine or tryptophan. Each record gives: CDR3 DNA, CDR3 protein, V gene, J gene, D gene, clone size. The D gene is left open where the match is weak. Clone sizes are given selectively: once, few, many, or a class where the clone is expanded.

cdr3_nt: TGTGCCAGCAGCCAGGGACAGAAGAACACCGGGGAGCTGTTTTTT
cdr3_aa: CASSQGQKNTGELFF
v_call: TRBV7-8
j_call: TRBJ2-2
d_call: TRBD1
clone_size: -

cdr3_nt: TGTGCCAGCAGAATCCGTCGGGACTCACCCACAGATACGCAGTATTTT
cdr3_aa: CASRIRRDSPTDTQYF
v_call: TRBV27
j_call: TRBJ2-3
d_call: -
clone_size: few

cdr3_nt: TGTGCCACCAACCCTAGCAGGGAAGGGAGCGGCGGGGAGCTGTTTTTT
cdr3_aa: CATNPSREGSGGELFF
v_call: TRBV24-1
j_call: TRBJ2-2
d_call: -
clone_size: few

cdr3_nt: TGTGCCAGCAGCCGGGTCCTAGGGATCACAGATACGCAGTATTTT
cdr3_aa: CASSRVLGITDTQYF
v_call: TRBV11-2
j_call: TRBJ2-3
d_call: -
clone_size: many

cdr3_nt: TGCAGTGCTAGCGTTGGACTAGGGCCCCCCCCCCACAATGAGCAGTTCTTC
cdr3_aa: CSASVGLGPPPHNEQFF
v_call: TRBV20-1
j_call: TRBJ2-1
d_call: TRBD2
clone_size: few

cdr3_nt: TGCAGTGGCCGATCCGGGACAGGGAGTTACGAGCAGTACTTC
cdr3_aa: CSGRSGTGSYEQYF
v_call: TRBV20-1
j_call: TRBJ2-7
d_call: TRBD1
clone_size: few

cdr3_nt: TGTGCCAGCTCACCACGAGTTGTAGCGAACACTGAAGCTTTCTTT
cdr3_aa: CASSPRVVANTEAFF
v_call: TRBV18
j_call: TRBJ1-1
d_call: -
clone_size: -

cdr3_nt: TGCGCCAGCAGCTTGGGGACTGGGGGCGATGAGCAGTTCTTC
cdr3_aa: CASSLGTGGDEQFF
v_call: TRBV5-1
j_call: TRBJ2-1
d_call: -
clone_size: -

cdr3_nt: TGTGCCAGCAGTCAAATAAGGGACGGCTTCACAGATACGCAGTATTTT
cdr3_aa: CASSQIRDGFTDTQYF
v_call: TRBV6-1
j_call: TRBJ2-3
d_call: -
clone_size: -

cdr3_nt: TGCGCCAGCAGCAACGGAGCTGAGACCGGGGAGCTGTTTTTT
cdr3_aa: CASSNGAETGELFF
v_call: TRBV5-1
j_call: TRBJ2-2
d_call: -
clone_size: -

cdr3_nt: TGTGCCTGGAGTCAAGGACATCACACTCAGCCCCAGCATTTT
cdr3_aa: CAWSQGHHTQPQHF
v_call: TRBV30
j_call: TRBJ1-5
d_call: -
clone_size: few

cdr3_nt: TGTGCCAGCAGCAAGGACCCCGCCCAAGAGACCCAGTACTTC
cdr3_aa: CASSKDPAQETQYF
v_call: TRBV12-3/TRBV12-4
j_call: TRBJ2-5
d_call: -
clone_size: many

cdr3_nt: TGTGCCAGCAGCTACGACCCGGGACAGGGGTACACTGAAGCTTTCTTT
cdr3_aa: CASSYDPGQGYTEAFF
v_call: TRBV5-7
j_call: TRBJ1-1
d_call: TRBD1
clone_size: -

cdr3_nt: TGTGCCATCAGTGAGGCCCCCAGGCCCCCTCTCAAGCCCCAGCATTTT
cdr3_aa: CAISEAPRPPLKPQHF
v_call: TRBV10-3
j_call: TRBJ1-5
d_call: -
clone_size: few

cdr3_nt: TGTGCCAGCAGCCCCCGAGGGGGGGGCGGTAATAGTGAGCAGTTCTTC
cdr3_aa: CASSPRGGGGNSEQFF
v_call: TRBV3-1
j_call: TRBJ2-1
d_call: -
clone_size: few

cdr3_nt: TGCAGTGCTAGAGATGACACCTCCTATGGCTACACCTTC
cdr3_aa: CSARDDTSYGYTF
v_call: TRBV20-1
j_call: TRBJ1-2
d_call: -
clone_size: many

cdr3_nt: TGCGCCAGCAGCTTGGGCCTCGGGACAGAGCAGTACTTC
cdr3_aa: CASSLGLGTEQYF
v_call: TRBV5-1
j_call: TRBJ2-7
d_call: -
clone_size: many

cdr3_nt: TGTGCCAGCAGTGACCTGGTGGACCATAGCACAGATACGCAGTATTTT
cdr3_aa: CASSDLVDHSTDTQYF
v_call: TRBV11-2
j_call: TRBJ2-3
d_call: -
clone_size: few

cdr3_nt: TGCAGCGTTGGGTTGGGCACTGAAGCTTTCTTT
cdr3_aa: CSVGLGTEAFF
v_call: TRBV29-1
j_call: TRBJ1-1
d_call: -
clone_size: -

cdr3_nt: TGCGCCAGCAGCTGGGGACAGTTATCGTCCGAGCAGTACTTC
cdr3_aa: CASSWGQLSSEQYF
v_call: TRBV5-1
j_call: TRBJ2-7
d_call: TRBD1
clone_size: -

cdr3_nt: TGTGCCAGCAGCCAAACCCCCGACAGGTCTGGAAACACCATATATTTT
cdr3_aa: CASSQTPDRSGNTIYF
v_call: TRBV3-1
j_call: TRBJ1-3
d_call: -
clone_size: -

cdr3_nt: TGTGCCAGCAGTCAAATGTCGGGCAGGGAGGGGTACACCATATATTTT
cdr3_aa: CASSQMSGREGYTIYF
v_call: TRBV6-1
j_call: TRBJ1-3
d_call: -
clone_size: few

cdr3_nt: TGTGCCAGCAGCCGTTCCGGGACCCCGGGGTACAATGAGCAGTTCTTC
cdr3_aa: CASSRSGTPGYNEQFF
v_call: TRBV7-9
j_call: TRBJ2-1
d_call: -
clone_size: many

cdr3_nt: TGTGCCAGCAGCAAGACAGGGTCTGAGGGCTACACCTTC
cdr3_aa: CASSKTGSEGYTF
v_call: TRBV7-2
j_call: TRBJ1-2
d_call: TRBD1
clone_size: -

cdr3_nt: TGTGCCAGCAGCTCCCTCGGGGAGGGCACTGAAGCTTTCTTT
cdr3_aa: CASSSLGEGTEAFF
v_call: TRBV7-9
j_call: TRBJ1-1
d_call: -
clone_size: few

cdr3_nt: TGTGCCAGTCGATCGGGACAGCTTGAGACCCAGTACTTC
cdr3_aa: CASRSGQLETQYF
v_call: TRBV28
j_call: TRBJ2-5
d_call: TRBD1
clone_size: -

cdr3_nt: TGCAGTGCCGGAGGGGTAGTGAACACTGAAGCTTTCTTT
cdr3_aa: CSAGGVVNTEAFF
v_call: TRBV20-1
j_call: TRBJ1-1
d_call: -
clone_size: -

cdr3_nt: TGCAGCGTTGGAGGGGCCACCGGGGAGCTGTTTTTT
cdr3_aa: CSVGGATGELFF
v_call: TRBV29-1
j_call: TRBJ2-2
d_call: -
clone_size: -

cdr3_nt: TGCGCCAGCAGCTTCCTGACAGGGGCGGAGTTCTTC
cdr3_aa: CASSFLTGAEFF
v_call: TRBV5-1
j_call: TRBJ2-1
d_call: TRBD1
clone_size: -

cdr3_nt: TGTGCCAGCAGTTCCTTAGAGGGGGCGTACTATGGCTACACCTTC
cdr3_aa: CASSSLEGAYYGYTF
v_call: TRBV7-8
j_call: TRBJ1-2
d_call: TRBD1
clone_size: many

cdr3_nt: TGTGCCATCAGTGAAGGGGACCAGTCATTTAGCTACACCTTC
cdr3_aa: CAISEGDQSFSYTF
v_call: TRBV10-3
j_call: TRBJ1-2
d_call: -
clone_size: -

cdr3_nt: TGTGCCAGCAGCTTAGCGGCGGGAAACTCCTACAATGAGCAGTTCTTC
cdr3_aa: CASSLAAGNSYNEQFF
v_call: TRBV11-3
j_call: TRBJ2-1
d_call: -
clone_size: -

cdr3_nt: TGCAGTGCTAGAGAAGCTAGGGCTAATGAAAAACTGTTTTTT
cdr3_aa: CSAREARANEKLFF
v_call: TRBV20-1
j_call: TRBJ1-4
d_call: -
clone_size: few

cdr3_nt: TGTGCCATCAGTTTGGACAATAGGTACAATGAGCAGTTCTTC
cdr3_aa: CAISLDNRYNEQFF
v_call: TRBV10-3
j_call: TRBJ2-1
d_call: -
clone_size: -

cdr3_nt: TGTGCCAGCAGTGAGGACAGCTGGGGTTCTGGGGCCAACGTCCTGACTTTC
cdr3_aa: CASSEDSWGSGANVLTF
v_call: TRBV25-1
j_call: TRBJ2-6
d_call: -
clone_size: few

cdr3_nt: TGTGCCAGCGGACACAGTACCGGGGAGCTGTTTTTT
cdr3_aa: CASGHSTGELFF
v_call: TRBV12-3/TRBV12-4
j_call: TRBJ2-2
d_call: -
clone_size: many

cdr3_nt: TGTGCCAGCAGCGCGTGGGACAGAGCTAACTATGGCTACACCTTC
cdr3_aa: CASSAWDRANYGYTF
v_call: TRBV7-9
j_call: TRBJ1-2
d_call: TRBD1
clone_size: -

cdr3_nt: TGCAGTGCTAGGGGAATGAGGGGACGGGCTCTGGACGAGCAGTACTTC
cdr3_aa: CSARGMRGRALDEQYF
v_call: TRBV20-1
j_call: TRBJ2-7
d_call: -
clone_size: few

cdr3_nt: TGCAGTGCTAACCGGGACTACACAGATACGCAGTATTTT
cdr3_aa: CSANRDYTDTQYF
v_call: TRBV20-1
j_call: TRBJ2-3
d_call: TRBD2
clone_size: many

cdr3_nt: TGTGCCAGCAGCCAATCTAGGGGGCGAAACACTGAAGCTTTCTTT
cdr3_aa: CASSQSRGRNTEAFF
v_call: TRBV16
j_call: TRBJ1-1
d_call: TRBD1
clone_size: few

cdr3_nt: TGTGCCAGCAGCCAAGTCTCTAGCGGGTACACCGGGGAGCTGTTTTTT
cdr3_aa: CASSQVSSGYTGELFF
v_call: TRBV3-1
j_call: TRBJ2-2
d_call: TRBD2
clone_size: few

cdr3_nt: TGCAGTGTCCCCGCCGGGACAGGGTCCTACGAGCAGTACTTC
cdr3_aa: CSVPAGTGSYEQYF
v_call: TRBV20-1
j_call: TRBJ2-7
d_call: TRBD1
clone_size: few

cdr3_nt: TGCAGTGCTAGAGTCCCGACTAGCGGGAGGGAGAATGAGCAGTTCTTC
cdr3_aa: CSARVPTSGRENEQFF
v_call: TRBV20-1
j_call: TRBJ2-1
d_call: TRBD2
clone_size: many

cdr3_nt: TGTGCCACAGATCTAGCGGGAGCAGATACGCAGTATTTT
cdr3_aa: CATDLAGADTQYF
v_call: TRBV12-3/TRBV12-4
j_call: TRBJ2-3
d_call: TRBD2
clone_size: few

cdr3_nt: TGTGCCACCAGCAGAGTCGGCCACCAAAACACCGGGGAGCTGTTTTTT
cdr3_aa: CATSRVGHQNTGELFF
v_call: TRBV15
j_call: TRBJ2-2
d_call: -
clone_size: -

cdr3_nt: TGTGCCATCAGTGACCGTGAAGCTTTCTTT
cdr3_aa: CAISDREAFF
v_call: TRBV10-3
j_call: TRBJ1-1
d_call: -
clone_size: many

cdr3_nt: TGTGCCACCAGTTGGATTGGGGACGGGGAGCTGTTTTTT
cdr3_aa: CATSWIGDGELFF
v_call: TRBV15
j_call: TRBJ2-2
d_call: -
clone_size: few

cdr3_nt: TGCAGCGTTGCAGGGCTGGGGAACACCGGGGAGCTGTTTTTT
cdr3_aa: CSVAGLGNTGELFF
v_call: TRBV29-1
j_call: TRBJ2-2
d_call: -
clone_size: many